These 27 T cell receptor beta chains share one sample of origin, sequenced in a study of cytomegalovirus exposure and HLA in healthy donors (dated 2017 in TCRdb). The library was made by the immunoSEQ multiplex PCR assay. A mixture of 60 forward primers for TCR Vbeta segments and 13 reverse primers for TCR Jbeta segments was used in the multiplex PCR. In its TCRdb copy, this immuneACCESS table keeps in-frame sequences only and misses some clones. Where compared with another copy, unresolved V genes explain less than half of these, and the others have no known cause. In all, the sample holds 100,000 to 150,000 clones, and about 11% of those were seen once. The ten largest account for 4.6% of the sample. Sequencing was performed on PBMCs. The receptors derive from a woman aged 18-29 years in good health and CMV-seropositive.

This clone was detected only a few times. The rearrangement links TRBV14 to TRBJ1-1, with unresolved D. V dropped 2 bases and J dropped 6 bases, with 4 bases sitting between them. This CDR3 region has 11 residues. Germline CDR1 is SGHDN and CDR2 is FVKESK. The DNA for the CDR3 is TGTGCCAGCAGCCAACGCGCTGAAGCTTTCTTT. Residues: CASSQRAEAFF. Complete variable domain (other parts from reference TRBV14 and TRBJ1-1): EAGVTQFPSHSVIEKGQTVTLRCDPISGHDNLYWYRRVMGKEIKFLLHFVKESKQDESGMPNNRFLAERTGGTYSTLKVQPAELEDSGVYFCASSQRAEAFFGQGTRLTVV.

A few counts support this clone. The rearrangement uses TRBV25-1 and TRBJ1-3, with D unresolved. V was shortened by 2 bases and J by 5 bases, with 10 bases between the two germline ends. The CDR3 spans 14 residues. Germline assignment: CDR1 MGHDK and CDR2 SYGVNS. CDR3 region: CASSEERGRNTIYF. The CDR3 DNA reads TGTGCCAGCAGTGAAGAGCGAGGGAGAAACACCATATATTTT.

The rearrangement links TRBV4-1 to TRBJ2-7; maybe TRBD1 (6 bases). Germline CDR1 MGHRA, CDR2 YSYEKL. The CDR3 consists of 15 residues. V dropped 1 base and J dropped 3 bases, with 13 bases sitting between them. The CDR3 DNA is TGCGCCAGCAGCCAAGGGCGACAGGCCAACTACGAGCAGTACTTC. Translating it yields CASSQGRQANYEQYF.

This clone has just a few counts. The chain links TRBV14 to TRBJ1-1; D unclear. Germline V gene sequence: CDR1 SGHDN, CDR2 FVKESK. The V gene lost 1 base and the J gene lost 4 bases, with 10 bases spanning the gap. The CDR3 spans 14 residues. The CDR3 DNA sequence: TGTGCCAGCAGCCAAGTGGGCAAAAGCACTGAAGCTTTCTTT. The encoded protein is CASSQVGKSTEAFF.

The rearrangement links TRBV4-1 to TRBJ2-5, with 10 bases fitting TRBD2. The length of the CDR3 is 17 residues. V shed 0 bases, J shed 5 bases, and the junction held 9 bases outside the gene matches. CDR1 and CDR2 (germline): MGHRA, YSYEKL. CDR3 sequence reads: CASSQDPSGRAWETQYF. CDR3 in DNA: TGCGCCAGCAGCCAAGACCCGAGCGGGAGGGCTTGGGAGACCCAGTACTTC.

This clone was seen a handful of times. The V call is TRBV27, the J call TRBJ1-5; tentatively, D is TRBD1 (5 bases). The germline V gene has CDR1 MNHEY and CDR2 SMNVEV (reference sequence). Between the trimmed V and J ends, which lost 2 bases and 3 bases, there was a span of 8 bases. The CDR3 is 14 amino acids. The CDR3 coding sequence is TGTGCCAGCAGTTTAAGACAGTACAATCAGCCCCAGCATTTT. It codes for CASSLRQYNQPQHF.

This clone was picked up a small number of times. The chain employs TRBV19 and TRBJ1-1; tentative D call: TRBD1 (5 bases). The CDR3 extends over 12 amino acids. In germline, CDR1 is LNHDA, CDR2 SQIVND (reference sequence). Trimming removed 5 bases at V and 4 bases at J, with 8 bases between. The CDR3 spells CASSVGGTEAFF. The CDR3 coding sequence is TGTGCCAGTAGTGTCGGGGGCACTGAAGCTTTCTTT.

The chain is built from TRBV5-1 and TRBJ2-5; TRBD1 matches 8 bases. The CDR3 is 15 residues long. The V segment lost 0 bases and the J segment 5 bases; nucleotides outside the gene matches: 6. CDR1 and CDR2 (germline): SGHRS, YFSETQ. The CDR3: CASSLEARGRETQYF. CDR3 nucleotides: TGCGCCAGCAGCTTGGAAGCCAGGGGGCGCGAGACCCAGTACTTC.

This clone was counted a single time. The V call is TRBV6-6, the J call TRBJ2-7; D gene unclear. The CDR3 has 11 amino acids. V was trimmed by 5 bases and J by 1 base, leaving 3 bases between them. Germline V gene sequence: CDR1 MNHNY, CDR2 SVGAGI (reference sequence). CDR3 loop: CASSPSYEQYF. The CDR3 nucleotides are TGTGCCAGCAGTCCGTCCTACGAGCAGTACTTC.

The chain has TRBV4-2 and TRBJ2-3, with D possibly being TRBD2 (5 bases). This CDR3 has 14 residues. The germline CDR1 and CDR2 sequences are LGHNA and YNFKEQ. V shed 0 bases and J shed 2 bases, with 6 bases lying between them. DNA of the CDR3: TGTGCCAGCAGCCAAGACGGGAACACAGATACGCAGTATTTT. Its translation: CASSQDGNTDTQYF.

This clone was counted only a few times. The CDR3 here is CASSGTGGTDTQYF. CDR3 DNA: TGTGCCAGCAGCGGGACCGGGGGAACAGATACGCAGTATTTT. The V and J genes are TRBV28 and TRBJ2-3; possibly TRBD2 for D (6 bases). The CDR3 totals 14 residues. Germline CDR1 is MDHEN and CDR2 is SYDVKM. V shed 6 bases and J shed 3 bases, with 13 bases lying between them.

The CDR3 region is CASSTSRQVSQPQHF. The CDR3 DNA is TGTGCCAGTAGTACCAGCCGACAGGTCAGTCAGCCCCAGCATTTT. The V gene is TRBV19, the J gene TRBJ1-5; D is possibly TRBD1 (6 bases). The CDR3 totals 15 residues. CDR1 is LNHDA and CDR2 is SQIVND in the germline V gene (reference sequence). V shed 4 bases and J shed 6 bases, with 16 bases lying between them.

The chain's CDR3 is CASSLWTGDNEQFF. The CDR3 nucleotides read TGTGCCAGCAGTTTGTGGACGGGAGACAATGAGCAGTTCTTC. The rearrangement uses TRBV27 and TRBJ2-1, with D possibly TRBD2 on 6 matching bases. This CDR3 region has 14 residues. Per germline, CDR1 MNHEY and CDR2 SMNVEV (reference sequence). The V end lost 3 bases, the J end lost 5 bases, and 11 bases lay between the germline ends.

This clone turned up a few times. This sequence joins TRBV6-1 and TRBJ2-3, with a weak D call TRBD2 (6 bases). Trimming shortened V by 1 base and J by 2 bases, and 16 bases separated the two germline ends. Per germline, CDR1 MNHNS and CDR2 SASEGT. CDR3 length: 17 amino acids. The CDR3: CASSEGGGTAPTDTQYF. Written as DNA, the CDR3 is TGTGCCAGCAGTGAAGGTGGCGGGACTGCCCCCACAGATACGCAGTATTTT.

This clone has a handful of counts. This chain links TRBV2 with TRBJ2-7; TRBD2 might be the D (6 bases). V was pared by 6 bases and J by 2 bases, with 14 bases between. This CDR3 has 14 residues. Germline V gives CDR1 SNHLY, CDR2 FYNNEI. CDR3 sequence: CASRFRDFAYEQYF. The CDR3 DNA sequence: TGTGCCAGCAGATTCCGGGACTTTGCCTACGAGCAGTACTTC.

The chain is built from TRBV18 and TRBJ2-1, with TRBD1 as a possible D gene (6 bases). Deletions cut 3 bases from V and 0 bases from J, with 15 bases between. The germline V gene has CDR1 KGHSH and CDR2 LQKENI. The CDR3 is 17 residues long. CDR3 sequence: CASSPPGTTVSYNEQFF. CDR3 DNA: TGTGCCAGCTCACCGCCAGGGACAACAGTCTCCTACAATGAGCAGTTCTTC.

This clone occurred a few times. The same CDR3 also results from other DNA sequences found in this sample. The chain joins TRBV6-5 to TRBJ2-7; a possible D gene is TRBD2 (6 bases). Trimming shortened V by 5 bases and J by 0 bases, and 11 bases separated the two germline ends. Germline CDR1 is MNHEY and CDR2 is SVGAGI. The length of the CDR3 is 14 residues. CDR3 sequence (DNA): TGTGCCAGCAGTCGGGACTGGAGCTCCTACGAGCAGTACTTC. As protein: CASSRDWSSYEQYF.

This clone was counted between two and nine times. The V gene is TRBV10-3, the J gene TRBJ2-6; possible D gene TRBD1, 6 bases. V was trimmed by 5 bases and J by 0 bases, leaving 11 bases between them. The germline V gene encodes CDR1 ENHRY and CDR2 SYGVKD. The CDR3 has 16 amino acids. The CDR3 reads CAISLDRNSGANVLTF. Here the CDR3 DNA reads TGTGCCATCAGTTTGGACAGAAACTCTGGGGCCAACGTCCTGACTTTC.

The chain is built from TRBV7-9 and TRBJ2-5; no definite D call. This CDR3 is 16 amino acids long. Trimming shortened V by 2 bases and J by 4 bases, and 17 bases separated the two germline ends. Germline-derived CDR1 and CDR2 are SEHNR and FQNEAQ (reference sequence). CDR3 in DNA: TGTGCCAGCAGCTTATTGGTACTGAGCGACGGAGAGACCCAGTACTTC. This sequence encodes CASSLLVLSDGETQYF. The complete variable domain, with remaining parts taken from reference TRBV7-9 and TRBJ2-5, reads DTGVSQNPRHKITKRGQNVTFRCDPISEHNRLYWYRQTLGQGPEFLTYFQNEAQLEKSRLLSDRFSAERPKGSFSTLEIQRTEQGDSAMYLCASSLLVLSDGETQYFGPGTRLLVL.

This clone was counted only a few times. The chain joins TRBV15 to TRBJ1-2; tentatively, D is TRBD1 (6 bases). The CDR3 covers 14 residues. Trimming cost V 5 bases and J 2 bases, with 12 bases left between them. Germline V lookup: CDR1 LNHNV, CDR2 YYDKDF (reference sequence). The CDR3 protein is CATSPIQGNYGYTF. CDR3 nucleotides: TGTGCCACCAGCCCCATCCAGGGGAACTATGGCTACACCTTC.

The CDR3, as DNA: TGCGCCAGCGGACCTAGGGGGCTGACTGAAGCTTTCTTT. Translated, it gives CASGPRGLTEAFF. The rearrangement links TRBV5-1 to TRBJ1-1, with TRBD1 identical over 7 bases. From germline, CDR1 is SGHRS and CDR2 YFSETQ. The CDR3 contains 13 residues. The trim removed 7 bases at V and 5 bases at J, leaving 8 bases unmatched.

The DNA for the CDR3 is TGCGCCAGCAGAAAAGACAGGCAGGACACTGAAGCTTTCTTT. Residues: CASRKDRQDTEAFF. The chain employs TRBV5-1 and TRBJ1-1; a possible D gene is TRBD1 (6 bases). Germline loops: CDR1 SGHRS, CDR2 YFSETQ. The CDR3 is made up of 14 amino acids. Trimming removed 5 bases from V and 3 bases from J, with 14 bases in between. Drawing the rest from reference TRBV5-1 and TRBJ1-1, the complete variable domain is KAGVTQTPRYLIKTRGQQVTLSCSPISGHRSVSWYQQTPGQGLQFLFEYFSETQRNKGNFPGRFSGRQFSNSRSEMNVSTLELGDSALYLCASRKDRQDTEAFFGQGTRLTVV.

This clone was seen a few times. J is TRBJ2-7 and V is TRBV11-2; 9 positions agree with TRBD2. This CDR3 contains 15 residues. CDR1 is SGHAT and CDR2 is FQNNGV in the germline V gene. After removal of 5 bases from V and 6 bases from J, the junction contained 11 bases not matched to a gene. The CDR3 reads CASSGAGGPSLEQYF. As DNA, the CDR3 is TGTGCCAGCAGCGGGGCGGGAGGGCCTTCCCTCGAGCAGTACTTC.

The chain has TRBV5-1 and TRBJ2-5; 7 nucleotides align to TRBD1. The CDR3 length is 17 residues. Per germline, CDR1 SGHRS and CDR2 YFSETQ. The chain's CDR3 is CAGRQGSSLFTQETQYF. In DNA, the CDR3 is TGCGCGGGAAGACAGGGAAGTTCTTTATTTACCCAAGAGACCCAGTACTTC. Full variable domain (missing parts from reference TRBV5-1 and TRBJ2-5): KAGVTQTPRYLIKTRGQQVTLSCSPISGHRSVSWYQQTPGQGLQFLFEYFSETQRNKGNFPGRFSGRQFSNSRSEMNVSTLELGDSALYLCAGRQGSSLFTQETQYFGPGTRLLVL.

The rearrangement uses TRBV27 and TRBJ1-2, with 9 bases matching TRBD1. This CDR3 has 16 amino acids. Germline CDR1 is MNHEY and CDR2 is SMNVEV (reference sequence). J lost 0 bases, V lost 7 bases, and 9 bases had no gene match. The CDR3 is CASIGWGQGSNYGYTF. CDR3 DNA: TGTGCCAGCATAGGTTGGGGACAGGGCTCTAACTATGGCTACACCTTC.

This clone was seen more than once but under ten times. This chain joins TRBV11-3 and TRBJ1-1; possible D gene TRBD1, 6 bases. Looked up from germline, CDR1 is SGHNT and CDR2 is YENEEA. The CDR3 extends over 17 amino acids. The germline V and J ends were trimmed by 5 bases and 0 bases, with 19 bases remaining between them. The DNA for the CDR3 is TGTGCCAGCAGCGAAACCGGGGGGCGCCGGGTGAACACTGAAGCTTTCTTT. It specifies CASSETGGRRVNTEAFF. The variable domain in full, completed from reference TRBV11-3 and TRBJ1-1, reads EAGVVQSPRYKIIEKKQPVAFWCNPISGHNTLYWYLQNLGQGPELLIRYENEEAVDDSQLPKDRFSAERLKGVDSTLKIQPAELGDSAVYLCASSETGGRRVNTEAFFGQGTRLTVV.

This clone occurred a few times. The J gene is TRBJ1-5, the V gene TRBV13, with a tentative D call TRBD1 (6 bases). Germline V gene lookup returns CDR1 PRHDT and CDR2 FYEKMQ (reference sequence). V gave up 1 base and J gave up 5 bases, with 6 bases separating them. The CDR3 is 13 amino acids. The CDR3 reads CASSLAGDQPQHF. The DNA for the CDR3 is TGTGCCAGCAGCTTAGCAGGGGATCAGCCCCAGCATTTT.